This T cell receptor (beta chain) was identified in a study of cytomegalovirus exposure and HLA in healthy donors. The PCR contained 60 Vbeta and 13 Jbeta primers. Here immunoSEQ multiplex PCR was the method, and the copy in TCRdb shows in-frame clones only, minus some. Of about 130,000 clones listed, approximately 87% are singletons. V shed 7 bases and J shed 6 bases, with 13 bases lying between them. The CDR3 loop spans 13 amino acids. CDR1 is SNHLY and CDR2 is FYNNEI in the germline V gene. Findings and caveats of the study: Follow-up analysis found HLA locus-dependent TCR association rates, highest for DRB1 and lowest for HLA-C. Accurate prediction of most subjects' HLA-A and HLA-B alleles from TCR beta sequences was reported. Among TCR beta chains, those listed as cytomegalovirus-associated numbered fewer than 200.

Worth noting for this clone: No antigen is known for it.

Those who donated were healthy bone marrow donors. This sequence originates from a young man in good health and CMV-seropositive. V usage is TRBV2 and J usage is TRBJ2-1; no clear D gene. The sample was PBMCs. The CDR3 region is CASNQQIPNEQFF. DNA of the CDR3: TGTGCCAGCAACCAACAGATTCCCAATGAGCAGTTCTTC.